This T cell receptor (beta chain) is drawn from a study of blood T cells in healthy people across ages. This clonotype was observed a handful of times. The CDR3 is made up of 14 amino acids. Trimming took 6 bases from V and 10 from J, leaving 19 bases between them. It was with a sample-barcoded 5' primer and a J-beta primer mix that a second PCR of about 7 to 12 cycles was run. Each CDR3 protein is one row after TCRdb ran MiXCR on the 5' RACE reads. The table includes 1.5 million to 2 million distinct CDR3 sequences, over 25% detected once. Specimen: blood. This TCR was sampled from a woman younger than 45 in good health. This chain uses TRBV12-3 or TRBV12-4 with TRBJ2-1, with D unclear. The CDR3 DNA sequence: TGTGCCAGCAGCCCCCTCGGCGATTTGGAAGAGCAGTTCTTC. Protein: CASSPLGDLEEQFF.